The T cell receptor (beta chain) under discussion was sequenced for a study of T cell repertoires in cytomegalovirus infection. Study overall: HLA-B-restricted CMV epitopes that are well studied were used alongside recently identified HLA-C-restricted ones. From public TCR beta signatures came an indication of both CMV infection and matching HLA type.

Remarks on this clonotype: Antigen: not known.

Study outcomes and limitations: Carriers of CMV and the relevant HLA type were discriminated by public TCR beta frequency.

The CDR3 loop spans 16 amino acids. Germline V gives CDR1 SGHVS, CDR2 FQNEAQ. The trim removed 4 bases at V and 7 bases at J, leaving 11 bases unmatched. TCRdb independently ran MiXCR on the reads; one entry per CDR3 protein. The sample holds 50,000 to 60,000 distinct CDR3 sequences, roughly a fifth seen once. The receptor comes from a human donor in good health (CMV status not recorded). Some clones in this sample may be carry-over from other donors' samples. The chain uses TRBV7-8 and TRBJ2-7; 12 nucleotides align to TRBD2. Sequencing used CD8+ T cells from cultured PBMCs, obtained from culture after CMV antigen stimulation. For the CDR3, the DNA is TGTGCCAGCAGCTCACATACTAGCGGGGGGACATTTGAGCAGTACTTC. Translated: CASSSHTSGGTFEQYF.